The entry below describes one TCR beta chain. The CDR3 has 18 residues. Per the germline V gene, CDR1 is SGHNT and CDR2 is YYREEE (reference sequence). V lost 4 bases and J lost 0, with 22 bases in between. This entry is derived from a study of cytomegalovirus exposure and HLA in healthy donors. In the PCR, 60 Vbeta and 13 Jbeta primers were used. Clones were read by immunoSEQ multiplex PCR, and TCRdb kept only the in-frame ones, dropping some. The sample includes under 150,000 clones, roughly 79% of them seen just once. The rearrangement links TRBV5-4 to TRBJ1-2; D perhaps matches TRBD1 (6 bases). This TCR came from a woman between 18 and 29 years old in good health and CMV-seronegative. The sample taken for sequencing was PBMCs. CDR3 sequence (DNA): TGTGCCAGCAGCCCGACGGGGGGGGCGCGAGGCGCTAACTATGGCTACACCTTC. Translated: CASSPTGGARGANYGYTF.